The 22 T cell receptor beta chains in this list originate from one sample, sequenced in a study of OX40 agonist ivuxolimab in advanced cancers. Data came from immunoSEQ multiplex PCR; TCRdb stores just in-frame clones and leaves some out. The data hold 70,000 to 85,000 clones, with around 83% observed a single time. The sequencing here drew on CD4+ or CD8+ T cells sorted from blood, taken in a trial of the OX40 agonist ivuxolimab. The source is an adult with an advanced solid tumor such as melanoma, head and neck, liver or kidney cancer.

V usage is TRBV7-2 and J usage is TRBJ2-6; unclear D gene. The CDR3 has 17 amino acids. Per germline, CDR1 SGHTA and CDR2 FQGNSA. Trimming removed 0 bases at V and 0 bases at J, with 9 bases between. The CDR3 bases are TGTGCCAGCAGCTTAGCGCTCTTTACCTCTGGGGCCAACGTCCTGACTTTC. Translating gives CASSLALFTSGANVLTF.

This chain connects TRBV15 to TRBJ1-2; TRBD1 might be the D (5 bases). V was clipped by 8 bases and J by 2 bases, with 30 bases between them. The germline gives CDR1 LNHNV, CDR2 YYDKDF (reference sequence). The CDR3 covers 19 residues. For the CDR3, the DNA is TGTGCCACCCAACCTTTGTCTGGGGCTAGGTTGCCTTCGAACTATGGCTACACCTTC. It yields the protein CATQPLSGARLPSNYGYTF. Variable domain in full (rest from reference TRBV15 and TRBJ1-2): DAMVIQNPRYQVTQFGKPVTLSCSQTLNHNVMYWYQQKSSQAPKLLFHYYDKDFNNEADTPDNFQSRRPNTSFCFLDIRSPGLGDTAMYLCATQPLSGARLPSNYGYTFGSGTRLTVV.

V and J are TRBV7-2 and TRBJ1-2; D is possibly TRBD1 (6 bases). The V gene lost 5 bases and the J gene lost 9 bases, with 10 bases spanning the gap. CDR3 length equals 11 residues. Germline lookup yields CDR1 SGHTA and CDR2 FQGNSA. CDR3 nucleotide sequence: TGTGCCAGCAGCCCCCAGGGGAGCTACACCTTC. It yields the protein CASSPQGSYTF.

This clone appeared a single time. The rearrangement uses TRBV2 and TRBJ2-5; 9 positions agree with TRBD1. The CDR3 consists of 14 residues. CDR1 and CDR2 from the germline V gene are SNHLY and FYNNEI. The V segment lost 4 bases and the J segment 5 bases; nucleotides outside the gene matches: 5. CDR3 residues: CASSARTGVETQYF. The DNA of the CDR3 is TGTGCCAGCAGTGCCCGGACAGGGGTGGAGACCCAGTACTTC.

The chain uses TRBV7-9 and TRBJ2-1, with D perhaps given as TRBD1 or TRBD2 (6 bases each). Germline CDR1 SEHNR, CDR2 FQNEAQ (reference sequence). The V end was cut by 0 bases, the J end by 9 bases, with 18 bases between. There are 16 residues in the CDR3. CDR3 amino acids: CASSLATGGPEGEQFF. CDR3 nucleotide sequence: TGTGCCAGCAGCTTAGCGACCGGGGGCCCCGAGGGTGAGCAGTTCTTC. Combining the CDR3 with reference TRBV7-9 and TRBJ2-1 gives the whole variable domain DTGVSQNPRHKITKRGQNVTFRCDPISEHNRLYWYRQTLGQGPEFLTYFQNEAQLEKSRLLSDRFSAERPKGSFSTLEIQRTEQGDSAMYLCASSLATGGPEGEQFFGPGTRLTVL.

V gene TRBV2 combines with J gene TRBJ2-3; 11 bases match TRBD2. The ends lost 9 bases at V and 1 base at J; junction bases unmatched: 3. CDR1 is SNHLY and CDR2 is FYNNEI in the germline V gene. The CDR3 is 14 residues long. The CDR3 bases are TGTGCCAGTCAGACTAGCGGGGGCACAGATACGCAGTATTTT. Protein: CASQTSGGTDTQYF.

The CDR3 region is CASTGAAGNTIYF. CDR3 coding DNA: TGCGCCAGCACAGGGGCGGCTGGAAACACCATATATTTT. The rearrangement uses TRBV10-2 and TRBJ1-3, with a weak D call TRBD1 (6 bases). The germline V gene encodes CDR1 WSHSY and CDR2 SAAADI. Trimming took 7 bases from V and 2 from J, leaving 9 bases between them. This CDR3 comprises 13 residues.

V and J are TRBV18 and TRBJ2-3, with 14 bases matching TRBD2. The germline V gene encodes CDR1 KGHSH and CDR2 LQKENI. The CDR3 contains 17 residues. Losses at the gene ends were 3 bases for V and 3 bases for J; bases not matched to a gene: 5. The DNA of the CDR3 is TGTGCCAGCTCACCCCTGACTAGCGGGGGGGGGACAGATACGCAGTATTTT. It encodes CASSPLTSGGGTDTQYF.

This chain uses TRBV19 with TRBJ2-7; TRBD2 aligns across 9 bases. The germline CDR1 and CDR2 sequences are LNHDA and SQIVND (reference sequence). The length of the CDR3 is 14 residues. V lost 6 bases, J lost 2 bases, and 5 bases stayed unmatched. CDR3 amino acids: CASRGSGGAYEQYF. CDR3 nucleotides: TGTGCCAGTAGGGGTAGCGGGGGCGCCTACGAGCAGTACTTC.

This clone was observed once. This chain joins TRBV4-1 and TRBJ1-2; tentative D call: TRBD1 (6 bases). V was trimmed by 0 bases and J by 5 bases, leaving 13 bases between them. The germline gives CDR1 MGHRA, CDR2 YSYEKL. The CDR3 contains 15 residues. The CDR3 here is CASSQERQVLYGYTF. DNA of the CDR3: TGCGCCAGCAGCCAAGAACGACAGGTTTTATATGGCTACACCTTC.

CDR3 protein: CASTNVRELFF. The CDR3 DNA follows: TGTGCCAGCACCAATGTTAGGGAGCTGTTTTTT. This chain uses TRBV6-5 with TRBJ2-2, with D uncertain. CDR3 length: 11 residues. V lost 7 bases, J lost 9 bases, and 9 bases lay in between. Germline V gene data show CDR1 as MNHEY and CDR2 as SVGAGI.

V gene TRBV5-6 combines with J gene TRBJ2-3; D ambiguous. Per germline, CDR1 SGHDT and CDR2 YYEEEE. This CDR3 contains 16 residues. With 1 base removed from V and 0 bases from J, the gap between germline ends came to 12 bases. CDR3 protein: CASSLLVSTSTDTQYF. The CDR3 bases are TGTGCCAGCAGCTTGCTAGTATCGACTAGCACAGATACGCAGTATTTT.

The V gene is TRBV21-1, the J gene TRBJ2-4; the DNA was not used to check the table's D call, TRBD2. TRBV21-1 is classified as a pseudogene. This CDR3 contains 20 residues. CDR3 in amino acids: CASNQGLAGNPHLAKNIQYF. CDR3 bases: TGTGCCAGCAACCAAGGACTAGCGGGAAATCCCCATCTAGCCAAAAACATTCAGTACTTC.

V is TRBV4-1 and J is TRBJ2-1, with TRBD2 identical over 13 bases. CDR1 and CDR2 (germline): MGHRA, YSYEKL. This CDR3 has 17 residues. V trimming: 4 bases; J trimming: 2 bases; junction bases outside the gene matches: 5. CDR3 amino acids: CASSLTGLAGAYNEQFF. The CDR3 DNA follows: TGCGCCAGCAGCCTGACCGGACTAGCGGGAGCCTACAATGAGCAGTTCTTC.

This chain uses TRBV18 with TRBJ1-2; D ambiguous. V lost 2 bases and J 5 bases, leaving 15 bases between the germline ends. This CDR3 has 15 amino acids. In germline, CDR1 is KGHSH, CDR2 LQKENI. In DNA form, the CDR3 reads TGTGCCAGCTCACCAGAAGCCAGCGGGAGGTATGGCTACACCTTC. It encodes CASSPEASGRYGYTF.

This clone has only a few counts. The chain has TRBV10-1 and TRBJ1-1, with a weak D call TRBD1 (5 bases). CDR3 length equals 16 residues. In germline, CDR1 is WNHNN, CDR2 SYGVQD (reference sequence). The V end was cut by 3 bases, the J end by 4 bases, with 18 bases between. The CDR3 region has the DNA TGCGCCAGCAGTGACCAGCTCGAGGGGAGAGGCACTGAAGCTTTCTTT. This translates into CASSDQLEGRGTEAFF.

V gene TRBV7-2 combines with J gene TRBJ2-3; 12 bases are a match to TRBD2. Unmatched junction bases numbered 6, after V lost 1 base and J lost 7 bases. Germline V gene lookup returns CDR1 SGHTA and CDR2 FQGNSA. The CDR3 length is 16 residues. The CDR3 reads CASSLERTSGINTQYF. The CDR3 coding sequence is TGTGCCAGCAGCTTAGAAAGGACTAGCGGGATAAATACGCAGTATTTT.

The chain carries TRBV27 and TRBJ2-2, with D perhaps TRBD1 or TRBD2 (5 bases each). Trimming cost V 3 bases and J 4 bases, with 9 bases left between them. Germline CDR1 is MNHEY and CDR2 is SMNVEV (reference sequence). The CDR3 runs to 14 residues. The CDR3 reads CASSFLGATGELFF. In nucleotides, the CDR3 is TGTGCCAGCAGTTTCCTCGGGGCCACCGGGGAGCTGTTTTTT.

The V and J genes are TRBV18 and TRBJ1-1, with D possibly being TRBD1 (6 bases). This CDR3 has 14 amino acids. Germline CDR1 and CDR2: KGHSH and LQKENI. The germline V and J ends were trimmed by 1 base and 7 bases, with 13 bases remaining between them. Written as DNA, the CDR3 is TGTGCCAGCTCACCACAGGGGCAGGGGAGTGAAGCTTTCTTT. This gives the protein CASSPQGQGSEAFF.

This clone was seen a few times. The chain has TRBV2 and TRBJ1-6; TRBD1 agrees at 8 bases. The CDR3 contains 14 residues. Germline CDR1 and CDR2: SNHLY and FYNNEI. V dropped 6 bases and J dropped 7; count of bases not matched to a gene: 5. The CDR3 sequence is CASRGQASNSPLHF. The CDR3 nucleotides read TGTGCCAGCAGGGGACAGGCCTCAAATTCACCCCTCCACTTT.

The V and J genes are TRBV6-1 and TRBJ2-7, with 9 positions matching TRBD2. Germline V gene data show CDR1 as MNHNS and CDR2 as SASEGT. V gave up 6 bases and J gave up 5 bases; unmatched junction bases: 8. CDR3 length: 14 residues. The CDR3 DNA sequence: TGTGCCAGCAGCTCCAGCGGGAGGAACCACGAGCAGTACTTC. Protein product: CASSSSGRNHEQYF.

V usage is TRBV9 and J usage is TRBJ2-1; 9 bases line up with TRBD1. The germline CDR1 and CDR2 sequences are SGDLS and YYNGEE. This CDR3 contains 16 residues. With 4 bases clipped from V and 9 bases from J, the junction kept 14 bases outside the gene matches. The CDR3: CASSPLPGQGNSEQFF. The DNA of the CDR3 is TGTGCCAGCAGCCCCCTCCCGGGACAGGGTAACAGTGAGCAGTTCTTC.